This is a list of T cell receptor beta chains from one sample in a study of T cells in Graves' hyperthyroidism and ophthalmopathy. TCRdb called the multiplex PCR reads again in MiXCR, with one record for every CDR3 protein. This table holds around 420,000 distinct CDR3 sequences, roughly 14% found once. The sample consisted of blood. These receptors were obtained from a woman under 30 with Graves' hyperthyroidism. The CDR3 runs from the conserved cysteine through the conserved F or W. Each record gives: J gene, clone size, D gene, CDR3 length, V gene, CDR3 DNA, CDR3 protein. A D gene is named only where the DNA matches it firmly. The size of a clone is reported for some rows only, either as once, few or many, or as a class for expanded clones.

TRBJ2-7 many . 14 TRBV3-1 TGTGCCAGCAGCCAGGGGGGTCTTGAGAGGGAGCAGTACTTC CASSQGGLEREQYF
TRBJ2-5 few . 12 TRBV10-3 TGTGCCATCAGTGAGGGAACGGAGACCCAGTACTTC CAISEGTETQYF
TRBJ1-3 many TRBD1 15 TRBV20-1 TGCAGTGCTAGAGATGCAGGGGGCTATGGAAACACCATATATTTT CSARDAGGYGNTIYF
TRBJ1-1 . TRBD1 16 TRBV5-1 TGCGCCAGCGCCTCCGGGACAGGGGTGAAGATCGCTGAAGCTTTCTTT CASASGTGVKIAEAFF
TRBJ2-5 many TRBD1 15 TRBV6-1 TGTGCCAGCAGTGGAGCGGGACAGGGGGAGGAGACCCAGTACTTC CASSGAGQGEETQYF
TRBJ2-7 . TRBD1 17 TRBV14 TGTGCCAGCAGCCGATACGCCCGGGGACAGGGTGGGGACGAGCAGTACTTC CASSRYARGQGGDEQYF
TRBJ2-7 many TRBD2 12 TRBV2 TGTGCCAGCAGTGAACGGGGAGGGGAGCAGTACTTC CASSERGGEQYF
TRBJ1-4 many TRBD1 14 TRBV5-1 TGCGCCAGCAGTGACAGGGAGGGAAGTGAAAAACTGTTTTTT CASSDREGSEKLFF
TRBJ2-5 . TRBD2 15 TRBV11-2 TGTGCCAGCAGCTCCATTAGCGGGAGTCAAGAGACCCAGTACTTC CASSSISGSQETQYF
TRBJ1-1 . . 15 TRBV27 TGTGCCAGCAAGCCCGCTCGGGGGGGTAACACTGAAGCTTTCTTT CASKPARGGNTEAFF
TRBJ2-7 . . 13 TRBV20-1 TGCAGTGCTCAATCCCGGACAGACTACGAGCAGTACTTC CSAQSRTDYEQYF
TRBJ2-1 many . 14 TRBV7-9 TGTGCCAGCAGCTTAGCGCAAATGGGGAATGAGCAGTTCTTC CASSLAQMGNEQFF
TRBJ2-1 many . 15 TRBV6-6 TGTGCCAGCAGTTACTCCTCCTCGGGCGGCAATGAGCAGTTCTTC CASSYSSSGGNEQFF
TRBJ2-7 many TRBD1 15 TRBV12-3/TRBV12-4 TGTGCCAGCAGTCGGGGGACAGGAAACTCCTACGAGCAGTACTTC CASSRGTGNSYEQYF
TRBJ2-2 few . 17 TRBV11-2 TGTGCCAGCAGCCTCGGCATGGGACGGATGAACACCGGGGAGCTGTTTTTT CASSLGMGRMNTGELFF
TRBJ2-3 many TRBD2 18 TRBV5-1 TGCGCCAGCAGCTTGACGGGACTAGCGGGAGATGGGACAGATACGCAGTATTTT CASSLTGLAGDGTDTQYF
TRBJ2-1 many . 15 TRBV2 TGTGCCAGCAGTGGACACCATCCCTCCTACAATGAGCAGTTCTTC CASSGHHPSYNEQFF
TRBJ2-3 few TRBD2 17 TRBV7-7 TGTGCTAGCAGCTTAGGCGTAGCGGGAGAACGTTTAGATACGCAGTATTTT CASSLGVAGERLDTQYF
TRBJ2-5 many . 11 TRBV9 TGTGCCAGCAGCGTAGCTGGGACCCAGTACTTC CASSVAGTQYF
TRBJ2-7 many TRBD1 14 TRBV5-1 TGCGCCAGCAGCATCGCCGGGACAGCTTACGAGCAGTACTTC CASSIAGTAYEQYF
TRBJ1-2 . . 14 TRBV28 TGTGCCAGCAGTTTAGCCTCACTAGGGTATGGCTACACCTTC CASSLASLGYGYTF
TRBJ2-7 many . 16 TRBV27 TGTGCCAGCAGTTTATCGTGGGGGAAAATCTCCTACGAGCAGTACTTC CASSLSWGKISYEQYF
TRBJ2-7 few . 16 TRBV4-1 TGCGCCAGCAGCCAAGATAACCTAGCGCTTTCCTACGAGCAGTACTTC CASSQDNLALSYEQYF
TRBJ2-7 many . 14 TRBV30 TGTGCCTGGACCCGGACCGACAGACCCTACGAGCAGTACTTC CAWTRTDRPYEQYF
TRBJ2-1 . . 13 TRBV7-9 TGTGCCAGCAGCTTAGATGACCGAGGCACGCAGTTCTTC CASSLDDRGTQFF
TRBJ2-7 many . 12 TRBV29-1 TGCAGCGTTCAGGAGGGGGCCTACGAGCAGTACTTC CSVQEGAYEQYF
TRBJ1-2 many . 14 TRBV7-2 TGTGCCAGCAGTTTAGGGGGGCTTGGCTATGGCTACACCTTC CASSLGGLGYGYTF
TRBJ2-2 many . 13 TRBV30 TGTGCCTGGAGTCTAGGGTTAGCCGGGGAGCTGTTTTTT CAWSLGLAGELFF
TRBJ2-3 . . 13 TRBV20-1 TGCAGTGCTAGAGTTGTAAGCTCAGATACGCAGTATTTT CSARVVSSDTQYF
TRBJ1-2 many . 12 TRBV19 TGTGCCAGTAGCCCGACCCCTTTTGGCTACACCTTC CASSPTPFGYTF
TRBJ2-2 many . 13 TRBV3-1 TGTGCCAGCAGCCAAGGGGACACCGGGGAGCTGTTTTTT CASSQGDTGELFF